This is a list of T cell receptor beta chains from one sample in a study of T cells in localized non-small cell lung cancer. This table comes from immunoSEQ multiplex PCR, and its TCRdb copy is limited to in-frame clones, with some not included. The table has around 31,000 clones, 80% to 90% seen once. Material: peripheral blood, obtained before any cancer treatment. These receptors originate from a woman aged 40-69 years with stage I lung adenocarcinoma. CDR3s include the opening cysteine and the closing phenylalanine or tryptophan. Fields, in order: D gene, V gene, J gene, clone size, CDR3 protein, CDR3 DNA. The D gene is left open where the match is weak. For some rows the clone size is stated as once, few or many, or as a class when expanded; others skip it.

.,TRBV4-3,TRBJ2-7,once,CASSQEAGDYEQYF,TGCGCCAGCAGCCAAGAGGCAGGGGACTACGAGCAGTACTTC
.,TRBV19,TRBJ2-1,.,CASSMLGSGADNEQFF,TGTGCCAGTAGTATGTTGGGCAGCGGAGCGGACAATGAGCAGTTCTTC
TRBD1,TRBV6-5,TRBJ2-7,.,CASSSPGTASYEQYF,TGTGCCAGCAGTTCCCCAGGGACAGCCAGCTACGAGCAGTACTTC
.,TRBV29-1,TRBJ2-7,.,CSVEDEGVGSYEQYF,TGCAGCGTTGAAGATGAAGGGGTTGGCTCCTACGAGCAGTACTTC
.,TRBV10-1,TRBJ2-4,.,CASSGPQNIQYF,TGCGCCAGCAGTGGGCCCCAAAACATTCAGTACTTC
.,TRBV11-2,TRBJ1-5,.,CASSPQGNQPQHF,TGTGCCAGCAGCCCCCAGGGTAATCAGCCCCAGCATTTT
TRBD1,TRBV28,TRBJ2-7,.,CASYDRVDYEQYF,TGTGCCAGCTACGACAGGGTTGACTACGAGCAGTACTTC
TRBD1,TRBV6-5,TRBJ2-7,.,CASRPVGQGAYEQYF,TGTGCCAGCAGGCCTGTGGGACAGGGGGCCTACGAGCAGTACTTC
TRBD2,TRBV19,TRBJ2-1,once,CASSGWGTSGRHEQFF,TGTGCCAGTAGCGGGTGGGGGACTAGCGGGAGGCATGAGCAGTTCTTC
TRBD1,TRBV2,TRBJ1-1,.,CASSKGQGHTEAFF,TGTGCCAGCAGTAAGGGACAGGGGCACACTGAAGCTTTCTTT
TRBD1,TRBV5-5,TRBJ2-7,.,CASSRPWTGASYEQYF,TGTGCCAGCAGCAGACCGTGGACAGGGGCGTCCTACGAGCAGTACTTC
.,TRBV4-1,TRBJ2-3,.,CASSKVYTDTQYF,TGCGCCAGCAGCAAAGTCTACACAGATACGCAGTATTTT
.,TRBV6-6,TRBJ1-5,.,CASSKDSKQPQHF,TGTGCCAGCAGTAAGGACAGCAAACAGCCCCAGCATTTT
TRBD1,TRBV11-1,TRBJ1-2,.,CASSSLGTGFGYTF,TGTGCCAGCAGCTCGCTAGGGACAGGGTTTGGCTACACCTTC
.,TRBV6-1,TRBJ2-7,.,CASSEPGRAPSEQYF,TGTGCCAGCAGTGAGCCCGGCAGGGCCCCTAGCGAGCAGTACTTC
TRBD2,TRBV5-1,TRBJ2-5,.,CASSLGSLAGVETQYF,TGCGCCAGCAGCTTGGGCTCTCTAGCGGGAGTAGAGACCCAGTACTTC
TRBD1,TRBV6-1,TRBJ2-7,.,CASSEEAGGLVPYEQYF,TGTGCCAGCAGTGAAGAGGCAGGGGGCCTCGTTCCCTACGAGCAGTACTTC
TRBD1,TRBV7-9,TRBJ2-7,.,CASSQQGAAYEQYF,TGTGCCAGCAGCCAACAGGGGGCAGCCTACGAGCAGTACTTC
TRBD2,TRBV5-1,TRBJ2-7,.,CASSFAPGLDVYEQYF,TGCGCCAGCAGCTTCGCCCCGGGACTAGACGTGTACGAGCAGTACTTC
.,TRBV6-1,TRBJ1-1,.,CASSVRTRNTEAFF,TGTGCCAGCAGTGTGCGGACTAGGAACACTGAAGCTTTCTTT
.,TRBV30,TRBJ2-7,.,CAWSRQGYEQYF,TGTGCCTGGAGTCGTCAGGGATACGAGCAGTACTTC
.,TRBV19,TRBJ1-5,.,CASSIMDSSHQPQHF,TGTGCCAGTAGTATAATGGACAGCTCACATCAGCCCCAGCATTTT
.,TRBV2,TRBJ1-1,.,CASTRDIGAFF,TGTGCCAGCACTCGGGACATTGGAGCTTTCTTT
TRBD2,TRBV29-1,TRBJ2-1,.,CSVEGIREGTYNEQFF,TGCAGCGTTGAAGGAATCAGGGAGGGTACCTACAATGAGCAGTTCTTC
.,TRBV6-6,TRBJ1-1,.,CASSYIGGTEAFF,TGTGCCAGCAGTTACATAGGGGGCACTGAAGCTTTCTTT
.,TRBV2,TRBJ1-5,.,CASRADKQPQHF,TGTGCCAGCAGGGCAGATAAACAGCCCCAGCATTTT
.,TRBV28,TRBJ1-1,.,CASSLGAGNTEAFF,TGTGCCAGCAGTTTAGGCGCAGGGAACACTGAAGCTTTCTTT
.,TRBV5-1,TRBJ2-5,.,CASSLAGLGETQYF,TGCGCCAGCAGCTTGGCTGGCCTGGGGGAGACCCAGTACTTC
.,TRBV28,TRBJ2-7,.,CASRYGTYEQYF,TGTGCCAGCAGGTACGGTACCTACGAGCAGTACTTC
TRBD2,TRBV7-9,TRBJ2-7,few,CASSPPREEEQYF,TGTGCCAGCAGCCCCCCGCGGGAGGAGGAGCAGTACTTC
TRBD2,TRBV7-3,TRBJ2-3,.,CASSLTDGGRDTQYF,TGTGCCAGCAGCTTAACGGACGGGGGGAGGGATACGCAGTATTTT